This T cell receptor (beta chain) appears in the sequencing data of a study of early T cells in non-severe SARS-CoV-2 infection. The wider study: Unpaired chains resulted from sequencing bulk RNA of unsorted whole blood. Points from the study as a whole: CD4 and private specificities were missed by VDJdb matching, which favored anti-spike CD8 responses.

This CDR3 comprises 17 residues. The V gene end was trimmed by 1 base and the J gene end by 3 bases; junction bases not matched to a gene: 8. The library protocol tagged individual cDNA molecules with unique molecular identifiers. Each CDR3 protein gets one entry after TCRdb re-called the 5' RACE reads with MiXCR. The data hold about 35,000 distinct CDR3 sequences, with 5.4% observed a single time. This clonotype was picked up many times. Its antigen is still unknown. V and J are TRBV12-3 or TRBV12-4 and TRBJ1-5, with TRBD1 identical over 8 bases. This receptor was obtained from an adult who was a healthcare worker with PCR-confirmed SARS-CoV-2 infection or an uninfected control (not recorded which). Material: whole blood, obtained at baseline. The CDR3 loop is CASSLGGRDRLNQPQHF. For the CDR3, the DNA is TGTGCCAGCAGTTTAGGGGGCCGGGACAGGCTCAATCAGCCCCAGCATTTT.